What follows are 5 T cell receptor beta chains derived from one specimen sequenced in a study of blood T cells in healthy people across ages. Combining a sample-barcoded 5' primer with a J-beta primer mix, a second PCR ran for 7 to 11 cycles. Each CDR3 protein gets one entry after TCRdb re-called the 5' RACE reads with MiXCR. This table holds around 1.7 million distinct CDR3 sequences, 28% found once. The source material was blood. Receptors originate from a woman aged 25 to 45 in good health.

This clonotype was observed at least ten times. CDR3 DNA: TGTGCCAGCAGTCGAGCGGACAGGGGTTCCGAGCAGTACTTC. Translating it yields CASSRADRGSEQYF. The rearrangement joins TRBV6-6 to TRBJ2-7; 9 nucleotides match TRBD1. Germline CDR1 is MNHNY and CDR2 is SVGAGI (reference sequence). The CDR3 is 14 residues long. J lost 6 bases, V lost 5 bases, and 8 bases had no gene match.

In its sample, this clonotype was seen a few times. The J gene is TRBJ1-4, the V gene TRBV7-9; the D gene is possibly TRBD1 (5 bases). The CDR3 runs 17 residues. Germline loops: CDR1 SEHNR, CDR2 FQNEAQ (reference sequence). V was clipped by 5 bases and J by 0 bases, with 16 bases between them. Here the CDR3 DNA reads TGTGCCAGCAGCATGGGGGGGAAGATTGCAACTAATGAAAAACTGTTTTTT. It codes for CASSMGGKIATNEKLFF.

This sequence joins TRBV20-1 and TRBJ2-3, with 13 bases lining up with TRBD2. V gave up 3 bases and J gave up 4 bases; unmatched junction bases: 7. This CDR3 contains 16 residues. The germline V gene encodes CDR1 DFQATT and CDR2 SNEGSKA (reference sequence). CDR3 DNA sequence: TGCAGTGCTAGGGGGACTAGCGGGGCCGAAGCAGATACGCAGTATTTT. Its translation: CSARGTSGAEADTQYF.

Only a few counts were recorded for this clonotype. V is TRBV24-1 and J is TRBJ2-1; 10 nucleotides agree with TRBD2. Trimming took 7 bases from V and 5 from J; bases not matched to a gene: 4. Germline V gives CDR1 KGHDR, CDR2 SFDVKD. The CDR3 sequence is 14 residues long. The CDR3 is CATRPSGSNNEQFF. The DNA of the CDR3 is TGTGCCACCAGACCTAGCGGGAGCAACAATGAGCAGTTCTTC.

This clonotype was found many times. The rearrangement links TRBV25-1 to TRBJ1-2; D perhaps matches TRBD1 (6 bases). Germline V gives CDR1 MGHDK, CDR2 SYGVNS. V was trimmed by 1 base and J by 2 bases, leaving 11 bases between them. The CDR3 runs to 15 residues. CDR3 residues: CASSELGRGNYGYTF. In DNA form, the CDR3 reads TGTGCCAGCAGTGAATTAGGCAGGGGAAACTATGGCTACACCTTC.